This T cell receptor (beta chain) is from a study of blood T cell repertoires in COVID-19. Study information: Samples came from the United States, Italy and Spain, spanning acute and convalescent COVID-19. PBMCs, B-cell-depleted T cells, or T cells were the source of the cDNA or gDNA that made up the material.

Germline CDR1 and CDR2: SGHRS and YFSETQ. The V end was cut by 0 bases, the J end by 4 bases, with 7 bases between. The CDR3 has 13 amino acids. Per the original methods: Nucleated cell counts were estimated from reference gene primer amplification. The table came from immunoSEQ multiplex PCR; TCRdb's copy has only in-frame clones and leaves some out. The DNA was the basis for D and trimming; V, J and clone size are from that table. The sample has 55,000 to 80,000 clones, 70% to 90% seen once. The chain couples TRBV5-1 to TRBJ1-1; D is ambiguous. The sequenced sample consisted of peripheral blood. This TCR came from a human donor in a cohort sampled during active COVID-19. This CDR3 is CASSLGQITEAFF. For the CDR3, the DNA is TGCGCCAGCAGCTTGGGGCAGATCACTGAAGCTTTCTTT.